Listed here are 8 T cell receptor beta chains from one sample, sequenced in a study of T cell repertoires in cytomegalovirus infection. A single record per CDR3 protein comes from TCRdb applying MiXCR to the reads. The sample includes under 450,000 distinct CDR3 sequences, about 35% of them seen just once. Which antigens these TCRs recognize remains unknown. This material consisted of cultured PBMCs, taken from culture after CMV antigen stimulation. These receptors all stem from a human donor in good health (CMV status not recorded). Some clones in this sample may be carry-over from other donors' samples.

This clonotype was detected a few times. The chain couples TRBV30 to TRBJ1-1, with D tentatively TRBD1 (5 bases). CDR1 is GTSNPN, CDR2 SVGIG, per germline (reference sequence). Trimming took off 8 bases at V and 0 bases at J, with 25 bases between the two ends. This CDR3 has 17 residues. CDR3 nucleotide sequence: TGTGCCCACAGAATTTGGGGGGTGGAGGGGATGAACACTGAAGCTTTCTTT. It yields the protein CAHRIWGVEGMNTEAFF.

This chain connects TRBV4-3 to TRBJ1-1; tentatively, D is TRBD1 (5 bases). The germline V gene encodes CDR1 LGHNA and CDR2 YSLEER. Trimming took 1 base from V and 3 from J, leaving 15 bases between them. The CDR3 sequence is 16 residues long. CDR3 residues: CASSQGGGARDTEAFF. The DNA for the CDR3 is TGCGCCAGCAGCCAAGGGGGAGGGGCGCGGGACACTGAAGCTTTCTTT.

CDR3 in amino acids: CASSLTPDRTNEKLFF. The CDR3 DNA reads as TGTGCCAGCAGCCTTACCCCGGACAGAACTAATGAAAAACTGTTTTTT. J is TRBJ1-4 and V is TRBV14; the D gene is possibly TRBD1 (6 bases). This CDR3 is built from 16 residues. CDR1 and CDR2 (germline): SGHDN, FVKESK. Trimming cost V 4 bases and J 1 base, with 13 bases left between them.

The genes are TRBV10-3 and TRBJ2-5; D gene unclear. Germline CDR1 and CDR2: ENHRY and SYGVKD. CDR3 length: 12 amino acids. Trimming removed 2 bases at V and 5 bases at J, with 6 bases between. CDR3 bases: TGTGCCATCAGTGAGCATTGGGAGACCCAGTACTTC. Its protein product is CAISEHWETQYF.

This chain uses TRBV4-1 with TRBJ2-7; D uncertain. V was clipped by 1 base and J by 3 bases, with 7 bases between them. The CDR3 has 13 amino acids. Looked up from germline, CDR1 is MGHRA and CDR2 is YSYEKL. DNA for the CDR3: TGCGCCAGCAGCCAAGGTAAAGTCTACGAGCAGTACTTC. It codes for CASSQGKVYEQYF.

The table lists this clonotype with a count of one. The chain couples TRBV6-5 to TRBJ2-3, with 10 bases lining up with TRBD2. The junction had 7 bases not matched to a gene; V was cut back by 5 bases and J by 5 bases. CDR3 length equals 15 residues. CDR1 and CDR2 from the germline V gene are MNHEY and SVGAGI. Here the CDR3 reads CASSQSGRGGDTQYF. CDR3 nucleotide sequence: TGTGCCAGCAGTCAGAGCGGGAGGGGCGGAGATACGCAGTATTTT.

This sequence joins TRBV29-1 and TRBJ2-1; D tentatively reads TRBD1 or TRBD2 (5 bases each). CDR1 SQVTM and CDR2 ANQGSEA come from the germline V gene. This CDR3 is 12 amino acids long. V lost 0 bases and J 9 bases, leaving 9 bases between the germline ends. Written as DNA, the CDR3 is TGCAGCGTTGAAGAAGGGACGAGTGAGCAGTTCTTC. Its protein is CSVEEGTSEQFF.

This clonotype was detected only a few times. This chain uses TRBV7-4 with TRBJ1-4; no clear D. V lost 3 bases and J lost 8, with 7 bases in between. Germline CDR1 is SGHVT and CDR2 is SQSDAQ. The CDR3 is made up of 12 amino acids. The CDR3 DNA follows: TGTGCCAGCAGCTTCCACGGCGAAAAACTGTTTTTT. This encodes CASSFHGEKLFF. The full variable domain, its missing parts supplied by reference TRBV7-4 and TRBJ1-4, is GAGVSQSPRYKVAKRGRDVALRCDSISGHVTLYWYRQTLGQGSEVLTYSQSDAQRDKSGRPSGRFSAERPERSVSTLKIQRTEQGDSAVYLCASSFHGEKLFFGSGTQLSVL.